These 26 T cell receptor beta chains were all obtained from the same sample, sequenced in a study of graft-versus-host responses after intestinal transplantation (dated by TCRdb to about 2021). The time point label of this sample denotes: cells obtained before transplantation from donor or recipient. These receptors' targets are unknown. Libraries came from the immunoSEQ multiplex PCR assay. The table comes from immuneACCESS by way of TCRdb, which keeps in-frame sequences with V and J called. Part of the clones is missing from these tables; in studies checked, under half for an unresolved V gene and the rest for unknown reasons. The sample table shows roughly 120,000 clones, and around nine tenths are seen once. Of the sample, under 0.2% falls within the top ten clones. Sequences were derived from unstimulated CD4+ T cells sorted from spleen or lymph node cells, sampled before intestinal transplant. These receptors were taken from a human donor who received an intestinal transplant.

This chain joins TRBV6-1 and TRBJ2-1, with TRBD1 matching over 7 bases. The V gene's germline CDR1 is MNHNS and CDR2 SASEGT. Germline trimming cut 9 bases from V and 0 bases from J; bases unmatched to any gene: 5. The CDR3 contains 14 residues. This chain's CDR3 is CASLRTGSYNEQFF. Here the CDR3 DNA reads TGTGCCAGTTTAAGGACAGGCTCCTACAATGAGCAGTTCTTC.

The chain recombines TRBV13 with TRBJ2-5; D perhaps matches TRBD1 (6 bases). The CDR3 is made up of 15 amino acids. Germline V gene lookup returns CDR1 PRHDT and CDR2 FYEKMQ (reference sequence). The V and J ends lost 3 bases and 4 bases respectively, with 15 bases between them. Written as DNA, the CDR3 is TGTGCCAGCAGCTTCAGGGGTACGGCGGGAGAGACCCAGTACTTC. This sequence encodes CASSFRGTAGETQYF.

The V and J genes are TRBV28 and TRBJ2-5; no clear D gene. Trimming took 5 bases from V and 5 from J, leaving 15 bases between them. The CDR3 totals 14 residues. Germline-derived CDR1 and CDR2 are MDHEN and SYDVKM. CDR3 in amino acids: CASSPLSVRETQYF. The CDR3 coding sequence is TGTGCCAGCAGTCCGCTTTCCGTTCGGGAGACCCAGTACTTC.

This chain joins TRBV4-1 and TRBJ1-1, with D hard to call. The CDR3 runs to 14 residues. Trimming took off 0 bases at V and 5 bases at J, with 10 bases between the two ends. Germline CDR1 MGHRA, CDR2 YSYEKL. CDR3 sequence: CASSQDSRGTEAFF. In DNA form, the CDR3 reads TGCGCCAGCAGCCAAGATTCTAGAGGGACTGAAGCTTTCTTT.

This chain joins TRBV28 and TRBJ1-4; D might be TRBD1 (5 bases). The V gene lost 2 bases and the J gene lost 4 bases, with 14 bases spanning the gap. The CDR3 loop spans 16 amino acids. CDR1 is MDHEN and CDR2 is SYDVKM in the germline V gene. In DNA form, the CDR3 reads TGTGCCAGCAGTTTACGGGGGTCCACCTTTAATGAAAAACTGTTTTTT. It yields the protein CASSLRGSTFNEKLFF.

The chain has TRBV4-3 and TRBJ1-2; D not resolved. The V gene lost 2 bases and the J gene lost 3 bases, with 19 bases spanning the gap. Germline V gene sequence: CDR1 LGHNA, CDR2 YSLEER. The CDR3 has 17 amino acids. This CDR3 is CASSQLNGVQSDYGYTF. CDR3 nucleotides: TGCGCCAGCAGCCAACTTAACGGTGTTCAAAGTGACTATGGCTACACCTTC.

The chain is built from TRBV6-1 and TRBJ2-5, with 15 positions matching TRBD2. The CDR3 has 18 amino acids. Germline V gene data show CDR1 as MNHNS and CDR2 as SASEGT. J was trimmed by 4 bases and V by 3 bases; bases with no gene match: 9. CDR3 DNA sequence: TGTGCCAGCAGTGACATTCCGGGACTAGCGGGAGGACGAGAGACCCAGTACTTC. Amino acid sequence: CASSDIPGLAGGRETQYF.

V gene TRBV7-9 combines with J gene TRBJ1-6; D remains ambiguous. This CDR3 is built from 13 residues. V was clipped by 5 bases and J by 7 bases, with 9 bases between them. Per the germline V gene, CDR1 is SEHNR and CDR2 is FQNEAQ (reference sequence). CDR3 sequence: CASSEGWNSPLHF. The CDR3 nucleotides are TGTGCCAGCAGCGAGGGATGGAATTCACCCCTCCACTTT.

The chain carries TRBV10-3 and TRBJ2-3; D is perhaps TRBD1 (6 bases). This CDR3 region has 13 residues. Looked up from germline, CDR1 is ENHRY and CDR2 is SYGVKD. V was clipped by 10 bases and J by 4 bases, with 15 bases between them. The chain's CDR3 is CATELDSADTQYF. The CDR3 DNA follows: TGTGCCACCGAACTGGACAGCGCAGATACGCAGTATTTT.

The chain is built from TRBV7-6 and TRBJ1-3; D remains ambiguous. CDR1 SGHVS and CDR2 FNYEAQ come from the germline V gene. The CDR3 loop spans 19 amino acids. The V end lost 4 bases, the J end lost 0 bases, and 22 bases lay between the germline ends. The CDR3 nucleotides are TGTGCCAGCAGCTCCCGACTGCCCGTGGCTTTGAGCTCTGGAAACACCATATATTTT. Translation: CASSSRLPVALSSGNTIYF.

The sample holds one count of this clone. The chain joins TRBV28 to TRBJ2-4; D may be TRBD1 (6 bases). The germline V gene encodes CDR1 MDHEN and CDR2 SYDVKM. The CDR3 has 17 amino acids. Trimming took 6 bases from V and 4 from J, leaving 22 bases between them. CDR3 sequence: CASRTPPQGTQKNIQYF. As DNA, the CDR3 is TGTGCCAGCAGAACCCCCCCCCAGGGGACCCAAAAAAACATTCAGTACTTC. Full variable domain (outside the CDR3, taken from reference TRBV28 and TRBJ2-4): DVKVTQSSRYLVKRTGEKVFLECVQDMDHENMFWYRQDPGLGLRLIYFSYDVKMKEKGDIPEGYSVSREKKERFSLILESASTNQTSMYLCASRTPPQGTQKNIQYFGAGTRLSVL.

The genes are TRBV7-2 and TRBJ2-2; D is possibly TRBD2 (6 bases). Deletions cut 4 bases from V and 7 bases from J, with 13 bases between. The CDR3 runs 14 residues. Germline CDR1 and CDR2: SGHTA and FQGNSA. The DNA for the CDR3 is TGTGCCAGCAGCTCAGCGGGCTTTTTCGGGGAGCTGTTTTTT. It yields the protein CASSSAGFFGELFF.

This sequence joins TRBV5-4 and TRBJ2-1; 13 bases line up with TRBD2. Germline CDR1 is SGHNT and CDR2 is YYREEE (reference sequence). This CDR3 contains 18 residues. V lost 4 bases, J lost 0 bases, and 7 bases stayed unmatched. The CDR3 is CASSARTSGSFSYNEQFF. Written as DNA, the CDR3 is TGTGCCAGCAGCGCGAGGACTAGCGGGAGTTTCTCCTACAATGAGCAGTTCTTC.

The rearrangement uses TRBV5-8 and TRBJ1-5, with 9 bases that match TRBD1. The CDR3 spans 15 residues. The germline gives CDR1 SGHTS, CDR2 YDEGEE. V was clipped by 1 base and J by 6 bases; unmatched bases: 5. For the CDR3, the DNA is TGTGCCAGCAGCTTGCTAACAGGGGGCTCTCAGCCCCAGCATTTT. Residues: CASSLLTGGSQPQHF.

V usage is TRBV4-1 and J usage is TRBJ2-3; possible D gene TRBD2, 5 bases. Trimming removed 0 bases from V and 2 bases from J, with 12 bases in between. The CDR3 contains 16 residues. Germline CDR1 and CDR2: MGHRA and YSYEKL. In DNA form, the CDR3 reads TGCGCCAGCAGCCAAGAATGGGTAGCGCACACAGATACGCAGTATTTT. Amino acids: CASSQEWVAHTDTQYF.

This sequence joins TRBV7-6 and TRBJ2-1; 12 bases match TRBD2. Germline V gives CDR1 SGHVS, CDR2 FNYEAQ. After removal of 4 bases from V and 8 bases from J, the junction contained 6 bases not matched to a gene. The CDR3 extends over 15 amino acids. Here the CDR3 reads CASSSRTSGVDEQFF. DNA for the CDR3: TGTGCCAGCAGCTCCCGGACTAGCGGGGTCGATGAGCAGTTCTTC.

V usage is TRBV30 and J usage is TRBJ2-7; 8 positions match TRBD1. Unmatched junction bases numbered 9, after V lost 3 bases and J lost 2 bases. The CDR3 is made up of 15 amino acids. The germline gives CDR1 GTSNPN, CDR2 SVGIG (reference sequence). Here the CDR3 DNA reads TGTGCCTGGAGCAAGCTGAGGGACAGGACCTACGAGCAGTACTTC. The encoded protein is CAWSKLRDRTYEQYF.

The chain uses TRBV28 and TRBJ2-7; 7 nucleotides match TRBD1. The V gene end was trimmed by 2 bases and the J gene end by 2 bases; junction bases not matched to a gene: 15. The CDR3 runs 18 residues. CDR1 MDHEN and CDR2 SYDVKM come from the germline V gene. The CDR3 sequence: CASSLTRHRGAPTYEQYF. CDR3 DNA sequence: TGTGCCAGCAGTTTAACCCGACACAGGGGTGCCCCTACCTACGAGCAGTACTTC. Drawing the rest from reference TRBV28 and TRBJ2-7, the complete variable domain is DVKVTQSSRYLVKRTGEKVFLECVQDMDHENMFWYRQDPGLGLRLIYFSYDVKMKEKGDIPEGYSVSREKKERFSLILESASTNQTSMYLCASSLTRHRGAPTYEQYFGPGTRLTVT.

The chain is built from TRBV19 and TRBJ2-1; 10 nucleotides line up with TRBD2. V lost 3 bases to trimming and J lost 6 bases; unmatched junction nucleotides: 11. The CDR3 covers 17 residues. Germline V gene lookup returns CDR1 LNHDA and CDR2 SQIVND (reference sequence). In nucleotides, the CDR3 is TGTGCCAGTAGTATGATCAATCTAGCGGGAGCCGGCAATGAGCAGTTCTTC. Translating gives CASSMINLAGAGNEQFF.

This chain links TRBV9 with TRBJ2-3; 11 bases fit TRBD2. From germline, CDR1 is SGDLS and CDR2 YYNGEE. V lost 3 bases, J lost 0 bases, and 15 bases stayed unmatched. This CDR3 is 20 amino acids long. CDR3 coding DNA: TGTGCCAGCAGCGGTGCCTCTGGTAGCGGGAGGGGGGGTAGCACAGATACGCAGTATTTT. Its protein is CASSGASGSGRGGSTDTQYF.

Note on this clone: The sample has other DNA sequences that encode this CDR3 too. The genes are TRBV5-1 and TRBJ2-3; 11 bases agree with TRBD2. V was clipped by 4 bases and J by 3 bases; unmatched bases: 4. The CDR3 has 15 amino acids. From germline, CDR1 is SGHRS and CDR2 YFSETQ. CDR3 loop: CASSLASGRTDTQYF. In DNA, the CDR3 is TGCGCCAGCAGCCTAGCTAGCGGGAGGACAGATACGCAGTATTTT.

The chain carries TRBV5-1 and TRBJ1-4; tentatively, D is TRBD1 (5 bases). Per the germline V gene, CDR1 is SGHRS and CDR2 is YFSETQ. The CDR3 runs to 15 residues. V lost 2 bases, J lost 0 bases, and 8 bases lay in between. The CDR3 DNA reads as TGCGCCAGCAGCTTCGGGGGGGCAACTAATGAAAAACTGTTTTTT. Its translation is CASSFGGATNEKLFF.

This clone was detected only a few times. V usage is TRBV2 and J usage is TRBJ1-2; TRBD1 aligns across 7 bases. V lost 4 bases and J lost 4; bases outside the gene matches: 6. Germline V CDR1 and CDR2: SNHLY, FYNNEI. The CDR3 runs to 14 residues. CDR3 protein: CASSAVGTVYGYTF. The CDR3 coding sequence is TGTGCCAGCAGTGCTGTCGGGACAGTCTATGGCTACACCTTC.

The chain is built from TRBV7-8 and TRBJ1-1; 8 bases are a match to TRBD1. The CDR3 runs to 15 residues. J was trimmed by 1 base and V by 4 bases; bases with no gene match: 5. CDR1 SGHVS and CDR2 FQNEAQ come from the germline V gene. CDR3 bases: TGTGCCAGCAGCTGGTCAGGACAGGGGAACACTGAAGCTTTCTTT. Its protein product is CASSWSGQGNTEAFF.

V is TRBV4-1 and J is TRBJ2-1; D may be TRBD2 (5 bases). The CDR3 sequence is 15 residues long. Germline values: CDR1 MGHRA, CDR2 YSYEKL. Between the trimmed V and J ends, which lost 1 base and 2 bases, there was a span of 9 bases. DNA of the CDR3: TGCGCCAGCAGCCAAGCCCTAGCTACCTACAATGAGCAGTTCTTC. Protein sequence: CASSQALATYNEQFF.

In DNA form, the CDR3 reads TGTGCCAGTAGTGCCTGGACAGGAGCTAATGAAAAACTGTTTTTT. It is translated as CASSAWTGANEKLFF. The chain carries TRBV19 and TRBJ1-4; 7 bases line up with TRBD1. The CDR3 totals 15 residues. The V gene's germline CDR1 is LNHDA and CDR2 SQIVND (reference sequence). The ends lost 5 bases at V and 3 bases at J; junction bases unmatched: 6.